These 21 T cell receptor beta chains share one sample of origin, sequenced in a study of tumor-infiltrating lymphocytes in oesophageal squamous cell carcinoma. TCRdb re-analysed the PCR reads in MiXCR, keeping a single row per CDR3 protein. The profile covers about 20,000 distinct CDR3 sequences, with 40% appearing a single time and 6.8% taken by the ten largest. Sample: blood. These receptors all stem from a male donor with esophageal squamous cell carcinoma.

V usage is TRBV7-8 and J usage is TRBJ2-5; weak D call: TRBD2 (6 bases). Per germline, CDR1 SGHVS and CDR2 FQNEAQ. This CDR3 is built from 15 residues. V lost 7 bases to trimming and J lost 11 bases, with 26 bases between them. CDR3 coding DNA: TGTGCCAGCACCACGACGGGGGAAAGTGTCAATGAGCAGTACTTC. It is translated as CASTTTGESVNEQYF.

This clonotype came up many times. The final CDR3 position lacks the conserved phenylalanine or tryptophan, pointing to a likely read error. The DNA is left out, because the CDR3 cannot be placed on it with certainty; the CDR3 is given as TCRdb lists it. This rearrangement joins TRBV11-2 to TRBJ2-6. Germline V gene lookup returns CDR1 SGHAT and CDR2 FQNNGV. From its first to its last residue, the CDR3 has 9 amino acids. The CDR3 region is CASSLELSG.

This clonotype came up many times. This chain connects TRBV5-1 to TRBJ2-1; D perhaps matches TRBD2 (5 bases). Trimming pared 0 bases from V and 5 bases from J, leaving 9 bases between. Germline-derived CDR1 and CDR2 are SGHRS and YFSETQ. The CDR3 runs 14 residues. For the CDR3, the DNA is TGCGCCAGCAGCTTGGTAGGGCGGGACAATGAGCAGTTCTTC. It codes for CASSLVGRDNEQFF.

The rearrangement joins TRBV28 to TRBJ2-7; TRBD1 is a possible D gene (5 bases). V lost 10 bases to trimming and J lost 3 bases, with 19 bases between them. The CDR3 consists of 14 residues. Germline lookup yields CDR1 MDHEN and CDR2 SYDVKM. CDR3 protein: CATLSPGSGYEQYF. CDR3 nucleotides: TGTGCCACCCTCTCTCCAGGGTCCGGCTACGAGCAGTACTTC. The complete variable domain, with remaining parts taken from reference TRBV28 and TRBJ2-7, reads DVKVTQSSRYLVKRTGEKVFLECVQDMDHENMFWYRQDPGLGLRLIYFSYDVKMKEKGDIPEGYSVSREKKERFSLILESASTNQTSMYLCATLSPGSGYEQYFGPGTRLTVT.

Note on this clonotype: In this CDR3 the conserved last residue, phenylalanine or tryptophan, is missing, so a read error is likely. Because the CDR3's place on the DNA is in doubt, the DNA is left out and the CDR3 is given as listed by TCRdb. The chain has TRBV6-2 or TRBV6-3 and TRBJ2-3; the D call in the table, TRBD2, was not verified against the DNA. The CDR3 is 16 residues long, counting both termini. CDR1 is MNHEY, CDR2 SVGEGT, per germline. This CDR3 reads CASSEYGEFHPSTLGT.

This chain links TRBV5-6 with TRBJ2-3; 9 bases match TRBD2. Looked up from germline, CDR1 is SGHDT and CDR2 is YYEEEE. The V and J ends lost 2 bases and 4 bases, in that order; junction bases with no gene match: 8. The CDR3 is 16 residues long. DNA of the CDR3: TGTGCCAGCAGCTTCGGAGCGGGGGGCAGGGCAGATACGCAGTATTTT. Protein: CASSFGAGGRADTQYF.

This clonotype was detected ten times or more. The V and J genes are TRBV7-9 and TRBJ2-1; the match to TRBD1 covers 7 bases. CDR1 and CDR2 from the germline V gene are SEHNR and FQNEAQ (reference sequence). The CDR3 totals 14 residues. V trimming: 1 base; J trimming: 6 bases; junction bases outside the gene matches: 3. This chain's CDR3 is CASSLGQGGNEQFF. The CDR3 nucleotides are TGTGCCAGCAGCTTAGGACAGGGCGGCAATGAGCAGTTCTTC. Variable domain in full (rest from reference TRBV7-9 and TRBJ2-1): DTGVSQNPRHKITKRGQNVTFRCDPISEHNRLYWYRQTLGQGPEFLTYFQNEAQLEKSRLLSDRFSAERPKGSFSTLEIQRTEQGDSAMYLCASSLGQGGNEQFFGPGTRLTVL.

V and J are TRBV6-4 and TRBJ1-1; D remains unclear. The CDR3 runs 13 residues. V dropped 4 bases and J dropped 2 bases, with 8 bases sitting between them. Germline values: CDR1 MRHNA, CDR2 SNTAGT. In DNA form, the CDR3 reads TGTGCCAGCAGTGCCCAGATTAACACTGAAGCTTTCTTT. Its translation: CASSAQINTEAFF.

The V gene is TRBV6-1, the J gene TRBJ1-1; weak D call: TRBD1 (5 bases). The germline V gene encodes CDR1 MNHNS and CDR2 SASEGT. The CDR3 has 12 residues. Between the trimmed V and J ends, which lost 7 bases and 1 base, there was a span of 7 bases. CDR3 nucleotide sequence: TGTGCCAGCACCACAGGGAACACTGAAGCTTTCTTT. Encoded protein: CASTTGNTEAFF.

This chain uses TRBV7-3 with TRBJ2-1; weak D call: TRBD2 (5 bases). Germline values: CDR1 SGHTA, CDR2 FQGTGA. This CDR3 region has 14 residues. Trimming took off 1 base at V and 7 bases at J, with 11 bases between the two ends. CDR3 amino acids: CASSLMGEGNEQFF. Written as DNA, the CDR3 is TGTGCCAGCAGCTTAATGGGAGAAGGGAATGAGCAGTTCTTC.

The CDR3 nucleotides read TGTGCCAGCAGCTTCGGGCTCGGCGAGCAGTACTTC. Encoded protein: CASSFGLGEQYF. The chain employs TRBV7-2 and TRBJ2-3; D remains ambiguous. The J call may be mistaken, given a closer DNA end match to TRBJ2-7. The CDR3 runs 12 residues. Germline CDR1 and CDR2: SGHTA and FQGNSA.

As to this clonotype: Since a much larger clone is just one base distant, this may be a read error. The CDR3 ends on some other residue instead of the conserved phenylalanine or tryptophan, so this is likely a read error. The V and J genes are TRBV12-3 or TRBV12-4 and TRBJ1-2; 10 bases line up with TRBD1. V was pared by 6 bases and J by 7 bases, with 5 bases of the junction left unmatched. The CDR3 extends over 13 amino acids. The CDR3 bases are TGTGCCAGCAGCGACAGGGGGCGTGGTGGCTACACCTTA. It yields the protein CASSDRGRGGYTL.

The V gene is TRBV7-6, the J gene TRBJ2-3, with 14 bases matching TRBD2. The CDR3 totals 17 residues. J was trimmed by 2 bases and V by 4 bases; bases with no gene match: 5. In germline, CDR1 is SGHVS, CDR2 FNYEAQ. CDR3 sequence: CASSSRLAGGITDTQYF. CDR3 coding DNA: TGTGCCAGCAGCTCAAGACTAGCGGGAGGGATCACAGATACGCAGTATTTT.

The rearrangement uses TRBV3-1 and TRBJ2-3; 10 positions match TRBD2. The J call is in doubt because the DNA end fits TRBJ2-7 better. This CDR3 is 14 amino acids long. Germline V gene data show CDR1 as LGHDT and CDR2 as YNNKEL (reference sequence). The CDR3 nucleotides are TGTGCCAGCAGCCCAGCGGGAGGGATCTCCGAGCAGTACTTC. Its protein product is CASSPAGGISEQYF.

The chain couples TRBV12-5 to TRBJ2-5; 7 bases match TRBD1. The V segment lost 6 bases and the J segment 0 bases; nucleotides outside the gene matches: 7. Germline V gene sequence: CDR1 LGHNT, CDR2 FRNRAP. The CDR3 totals 15 residues. The CDR3 is CASGRFQGDQETQYF. CDR3 in DNA: TGTGCTAGTGGCCGTTTTCAGGGGGACCAAGAGACCCAGTACTTC.

This clonotype was seen ten or more times. The chain is built from TRBV5-8 and TRBJ2-1, with D perhaps matching TRBD1 (6 bases). Trimming pared 1 base from V and 3 bases from J, leaving 14 bases between. The CDR3 totals 16 residues. Per the germline V gene, CDR1 is SGHTS and CDR2 is YDEGEE. The CDR3 region is CASSLSFQGRYNEQFF. In DNA, the CDR3 is TGTGCCAGCAGCTTGTCTTTCCAGGGGCGCTACAATGAGCAGTTCTTC.

This clonotype was counted at least ten times. The chain employs TRBV24-1 and TRBJ2-2, with TRBD1 identical over 9 bases. CDR1 is KGHDR and CDR2 is SFDVKD in the germline V gene. This CDR3 comprises 16 residues. With 4 bases clipped from V and 4 bases from J, the junction kept 6 bases outside the gene matches. The DNA of the CDR3 is TGTGCCACCAGTGACCCGGGACAGGGCATCACCGGGGAGCTGTTTTTT. This translates into CATSDPGQGITGELFF.

This clonotype has only a few counts. This rearrangement joins TRBV27 to TRBJ1-2; D is possibly TRBD1 (5 bases). From germline, CDR1 is MNHEY and CDR2 SMNVEV (reference sequence). This CDR3 has 16 amino acids. Trimming removed 5 bases at V and 4 bases at J, with 20 bases between. The CDR3 sequence is CASSPRGSGRGYGYTF. The CDR3 DNA reads TGTGCCAGCAGTCCTAGGGGATCCGGACGGGGCTATGGCTACACCTTC.

This chain uses TRBV5-1 with TRBJ2-4; either TRBD1 or TRBD2 may fit D (7 bases each). Between the trimmed V and J ends, which lost 1 base and 6 bases, there was a span of 14 bases. Germline V gene data show CDR1 as SGHRS and CDR2 as YFSETQ. CDR3 length: 15 residues. For the CDR3, the DNA is TGCGCCAGCAGCTTGTTAGGGGGCGGGGGAAACATTCAGTACTTC. Its translation is CASSLLGGGGNIQYF.

By share, this clonotype ranks as medium-sized. The CDR3 DNA reads TGTGCCAGCAGCTTAGCGCGGGGGTGGATGACAGATACGCAGTATTTT. This gives the protein CASSLARGWMTDTQYF. The rearrangement joins TRBV7-2 to TRBJ2-3; 7 bases are a match to TRBD2. The CDR3 totals 16 residues. Trimming cost V 0 bases and J 3 bases; bases outside gene matches: 6. The V gene's germline CDR1 is SGHTA and CDR2 FQGNSA.

This clonotype has at least ten counts. This sequence joins TRBV24-1 and TRBJ2-1, with TRBD2 matching over 9 bases. The CDR3 extends over 16 amino acids. Germline V gene data show CDR1 as KGHDR and CDR2 as SFDVKD. With V trimmed by 0 bases and J by 2 bases, 1 base remained unmatched. In DNA, the CDR3 is TGTGCCACCAGTGATTTGAGACTAGCGGCCTACAATGAGCAGTTCTTC. Translated: CATSDLRLAAYNEQFF.